The 21 T cell receptor beta chains given below trace back to one sample, sequenced in a study of T cell responses to AZD1222 COVID-19 vaccine. Clones were sequenced by immunoSEQ multiplex PCR, and TCRdb holds only the in-frame ones, with some missing. This table has over 95,000 clones, 90% to 95% appearing once. Sequencing was performed on peripheral blood, taken on day 0 of AZD1222 vaccination. The receptors derive from an adult in good health.

The chain has TRBV19 and TRBJ2-2; D uncertain. The CDR3 sequence is 14 residues long. The V and J ends lost 6 bases and 6 bases respectively, with 14 bases between them. Germline V CDR1 and CDR2: LNHDA, SQIVND (reference sequence). The CDR3 loop reads CASSPLGYAGELFF. Written as DNA, the CDR3 is TGTGCCAGTAGCCCCCTAGGGTACGCCGGGGAGCTGTTTTTT.

This clone was counted a single time. V and J are TRBV7-8 and TRBJ1-1; D uncertain. The ends were cut back, 5 bases at V and 3 bases at J, with 4 bases in the middle. The CDR3 has 11 amino acids. CDR1 and CDR2 (germline): SGHVS, FQNEAQ. Here the CDR3 reads CASSQYTEAFF. CDR3 in DNA: TGTGCCAGCAGCCAATACACTGAAGCTTTCTTT.

The rearrangement joins TRBV9 to TRBJ1-3; TRBD1 matches at 7 bases. The ends lost 0 bases at V and 2 bases at J; junction bases unmatched: 2. The CDR3 covers 15 residues. In germline, CDR1 is SGDLS, CDR2 YYNGEE. The CDR3 DNA sequence: TGTGCCAGCAGCGTAGGGGGGACAGCTGGAAACACCATATATTTT. Its protein product is CASSVGGTAGNTIYF.

This chain connects TRBV20-1 to TRBJ2-1, with a possible D match to TRBD2 (7 bases). V shed 3 bases and J shed 6 bases, with 24 bases lying between them. Germline V gene data show CDR1 as DFQATT and CDR2 as SNEGSKA (reference sequence). This CDR3 spans 17 amino acids. In nucleotides, the CDR3 is TGCAGTGCTAGTGAACTGGGGGGGGCGCGCAACCGCAATGAGCAGTTCTTC. This encodes CSASELGGARNRNEQFF.

This clone was detected once. The chain employs TRBV19 and TRBJ2-7, with 13 bases identical to TRBD2. Trimming removed 7 bases from V and 4 bases from J; junction bases left unmatched: 4. CDR1 and CDR2 (germline): LNHDA, SQIVND (reference sequence). CDR3 length: 14 residues. In DNA, the CDR3 is TGTGCCAGTAACGGACTAGCGGGGGAATACGAGCAGTACTTC. Translated: CASNGLAGEYEQYF. The full variable domain, in which reference TRBV19 and TRBJ2-7 provide the parts outside the CDR3, is DGGITQSPKYLFRKEGQNVTLSCEQNLNHDAMYWYRQDPGQGLRLIYYSQIVNDFQKGDIAEGYSVSREKKESFPLTVTSAQKNPTAFYLCASNGLAGEYEQYFGPGTRLTVT.

The chain carries TRBV4-3 and TRBJ1-1; D remains unclear. V was trimmed by 0 bases and J by 0 bases, leaving 5 bases between them. The CDR3 covers 14 residues. CDR1 and CDR2 (germline): LGHNA, YSLEER. This CDR3 is CASSQDKLNTEAFF. The CDR3 nucleotides are TGCGCCAGCAGCCAAGATAAATTGAACACTGAAGCTTTCTTT.

Here the CDR3 DNA reads TGTGCCAGCTCACTAACCGGGACAGGGGTTAACTCACCCCTCCACTTT. It translates to CASSLTGTGVNSPLHF. The V gene is TRBV18, the J gene TRBJ1-6, with 10 bases matching TRBD1. Looked up from germline, CDR1 is KGHSH and CDR2 is LQKENI. The CDR3 runs 16 residues. The junction had 10 bases not matched to a gene; V was cut back by 4 bases and J by 10 bases.

In its sample, this clone was seen once. The chain uses TRBV3-1 (or the pseudogene TRBV3-2) and TRBJ2-2; 7 nucleotides align to TRBD2. V shed 3 bases, J shed 6 bases, and the junction held 13 bases outside the gene matches. The CDR3 extends over 17 amino acids. The germline gives CDR1 LGHDT, CDR2 YNNKEL (reference sequence). The CDR3 here is CASSQAGLRGKAGELFF. The CDR3 coding sequence is TGTGCCAGCAGCCAGGCAGGACTGCGGGGGAAGGCCGGGGAGCTGTTTTTT.

The chain couples TRBV14 to TRBJ2-2; 7 nucleotides align to TRBD1. With 5 bases clipped from V and 4 bases from J, the junction kept 7 bases outside the gene matches. Germline-derived CDR1 and CDR2 are SGHDN and FVKESK. CDR3 size: 15 residues. The CDR3 nucleotides are TGTGCCAGCAGCTTCCGACAGGGCCCCACCGGGGAGCTGTTTTTT. Amino acid sequence: CASSFRQGPTGELFF.

This chain uses TRBV6-2 or TRBV6-3 with TRBJ1-1; TRBD1 aligns across 7 bases. V was pared by 4 bases and J by 5 bases, with 4 bases of the junction left unmatched. Germline V lookup: CDR1 MNHEY, CDR2 SVGEGT. CDR3 length: 13 amino acids. CDR3 residues: CASSFDRVTEAFF. For the CDR3, the DNA is TGTGCCAGCAGTTTTGACAGGGTTACTGAAGCTTTCTTT.

This sequence joins TRBV18 and TRBJ2-2; TRBD1 matches at 8 bases. The CDR3 contains 15 residues. Germline trimming cut 7 bases from V and 3 bases from J; bases unmatched to any gene: 7. The germline V gene encodes CDR1 KGHSH and CDR2 LQKENI. CDR3 residues: CASWSGGADTGELFF. The CDR3 DNA sequence: TGTGCCAGCTGGTCAGGGGGCGCGGACACCGGGGAGCTGTTTTTT.

V usage is TRBV28 and J usage is TRBJ1-2, with 11 bases matching TRBD1. The germline V gene has CDR1 MDHEN and CDR2 SYDVKM. The CDR3 length is 17 residues. The trim removed 7 bases at V and 2 bases at J, leaving 12 bases unmatched. Here the CDR3 reads CASTPLGQGGANYGYTF. Written as DNA, the CDR3 is TGTGCCAGCACCCCTTTGGGACAGGGGGGAGCAAACTATGGCTACACCTTC.

The rearrangement uses TRBV6-6 and TRBJ1-1; perhaps TRBD1 as D (6 bases). The CDR3 length is 10 residues. Per germline, CDR1 MNHNY and CDR2 SVGAGI (reference sequence). Trimming stripped 5 bases from V and 11 bases from J, with 9 bases between. The CDR3 nucleotides read TGTGCCAGCAGTAAGGGGGAGGCTTTCTTT. Its protein is CASSKGEAFF.

The chain links TRBV24-1 to TRBJ1-5, with 8 bases identical to TRBD1. Trimming removed 2 bases from V and 0 bases from J; junction bases left unmatched: 2. Germline V CDR1 and CDR2: KGHDR, SFDVKD. The CDR3 sequence is 16 residues long. CDR3: CATSDSGQGSNQPQHF. The CDR3 region has the DNA TGTGCCACCAGTGATTCAGGACAGGGTAGCAATCAGCCCCAGCATTTT.

The rearrangement joins TRBV28 to TRBJ1-2; possibly TRBD1 for D (5 bases). Germline CDR1 reads MDHEN; CDR2 reads SYDVKM. CDR3 length equals 15 residues. The V and J ends lost 5 bases and 8 bases respectively, with 21 bases between them. CDR3 DNA: TGTGCCAGCAGTGGATGGACATTGGCAATGGAGGGCTACACCTTC. Translation gives CASSGWTLAMEGYTF.

The chain couples TRBV7-3 to TRBJ2-3; D not certain. CDR1 SGHTA and CDR2 FQGTGA come from the germline V gene. This CDR3 is 13 amino acids long. Trimming removed 5 bases from V and 2 bases from J, with 8 bases in between. DNA for the CDR3: TGTGCCAGCAGCCCACCCCTCACAGATACGCAGTATTTT. Protein sequence: CASSPPLTDTQYF.

Here the CDR3 DNA reads TGTGCCAGCAGCTCCCAGGGGGTGATGAACACTGAAGCTTTCTTT. Translation: CASSSQGVMNTEAFF. This sequence joins TRBV7-8 and TRBJ1-1; 7 positions match TRBD1. CDR1 and CDR2 (germline): SGHVS, FQNEAQ. Germline trimming cut 4 bases from V and 0 bases from J; bases unmatched to any gene: 5. This CDR3 spans 15 amino acids.

The chain combines TRBV5-1 with TRBJ2-1; possibly TRBD1 for D (6 bases). This CDR3 is 15 amino acids long. Germline-derived CDR1 and CDR2 are SGHRS and YFSETQ. V lost 3 bases to trimming and J lost 7 bases, with 17 bases between them. CDR3 coding DNA: TGCGCCAGCAGCTCAGGGGCCCCTCGGGGAAATGAGCAGTTCTTC. It encodes CASSSGAPRGNEQFF.

This chain links TRBV19 with TRBJ2-1; 8 nucleotides align to TRBD1. Germline V gene sequence: CDR1 LNHDA, CDR2 SQIVND (reference sequence). V dropped 4 bases and J dropped 6; count of bases not matched to a gene: 5. The length of the CDR3 is 14 residues. The CDR3 DNA reads TGTGCCAGTAGTACCGGACAGGGTGGCAATGAGCAGTTCTTC. Translation gives CASSTGQGGNEQFF.

This chain connects TRBV6-1 to TRBJ2-5, with TRBD2 matching 14 bases. In germline, CDR1 is MNHNS, CDR2 SASEGT. The ends lost 4 bases at V and 3 bases at J; junction bases unmatched: 7. The CDR3 runs to 17 residues. The CDR3 loop reads CASSVGLAGGFKETQYF. The CDR3 nucleotides are TGTGCCAGCAGTGTAGGACTAGCGGGGGGCTTCAAAGAGACCCAGTACTTC.

This chain links TRBV7-3 with TRBJ2-3, with D perhaps TRBD1 (6 bases). Trimming pared 3 bases from V and 1 base from J, leaving 17 bases between. CDR1 is SGHTA, CDR2 FQGTGA, per germline. The CDR3 spans 17 residues. The DNA of the CDR3 is TGTGCCAGCAGCTTGATCGGTATGGGGGCGGGCACAGATACGCAGTATTTT. Translating it yields CASSLIGMGAGTDTQYF.